The next 21 T cell receptor beta chains were all read from a single sample in a study of blood T cell repertoires in COVID-19. Sequencing was performed with immunoSEQ multiplex PCR; in TCRdb, only in-frame clones are kept and a portion is missing. The profile shows roughly 400,000 clones, over 75% of them singletons. Sequenced material: PBMCs or T cells enriched from blood (not recorded which). The receptors derive from a woman younger than 35 who had been exposed to COVID-19.

V and J are TRBV27 and TRBJ2-7; 8 bases map to TRBD2. The CDR3 extends over 14 amino acids. Germline V lookup: CDR1 MNHEY, CDR2 SMNVEV (reference sequence). Trimming took 5 bases from V and 2 from J; bases not matched to a gene: 5. Here the CDR3 DNA reads TGTGCCAGCAGTGCTAGCGGGCTTACCTACGAGCAGTACTTC. Protein sequence: CASSASGLTYEQYF.

V and J are TRBV29-1 and TRBJ2-7; a possible D gene is TRBD1 (6 bases). From germline, CDR1 is SQVTM and CDR2 ANQGSEA. The germline V and J ends were trimmed by 0 bases and 4 bases, with 16 bases remaining between them. The length of the CDR3 is 15 residues. The CDR3 loop reads CSVEEQQGVTYEQYF. CDR3 nucleotides: TGCAGCGTTGAAGAACAACAGGGAGTCACATACGAGCAGTACTTC.

The table lists this clone with a count of one. Other DNA variants within this sample encode the same CDR3. DNA of the CDR3: TGTGCCAGCAGCCTAGGGGGGAACACTGAAGCTTTCTTT. Protein product: CASSLGGNTEAFF. The rearrangement uses TRBV28 and TRBJ1-1; D is perhaps TRBD1 (6 bases). Germline CDR1 MDHEN, CDR2 SYDVKM. Deletions cut 6 bases from V and 1 base from J, with 9 bases between. The CDR3 runs to 13 residues.

The chain links TRBV7-2 to TRBJ1-2; D gene uncertain. The germline gives CDR1 SGHTA, CDR2 FQGNSA. The CDR3 length is 11 residues. V was shortened by 7 bases and J by 4 bases, with 7 bases between the two germline ends. In DNA form, the CDR3 reads TGTGCCAGCACCCACACCTATGGCTACACCTTC. It is translated as CASTHTYGYTF.

This sequence joins TRBV5-1 and TRBJ2-5, with TRBD2 matching 10 bases. V shed 3 bases, J shed 1 base, and the junction held 6 bases outside the gene matches. Germline V gene data show CDR1 as SGHRS and CDR2 as YFSETQ. CDR3 length equals 16 residues. CDR3 coding DNA: TGCGCCAGCAGCTCCGGACTAGCGGCTCTCCAAGAGACCCAGTACTTC. Translation gives CASSSGLAALQETQYF.

This clone has just a few counts. The chain carries TRBV11-2 and TRBJ1-2, with D possibly TRBD1 on 6 matching bases. CDR1 SGHAT and CDR2 FQNNGV come from the germline V gene. The CDR3 extends over 13 amino acids. Trimming took off 4 bases at V and 4 bases at J, with 10 bases between the two ends. The CDR3 bases are TGTGCCAGCAGCTCCCAGGGGACCTATGGCTACACCTTC. Protein sequence: CASSSQGTYGYTF.

Only one count was recorded for this clone. The rearrangement links TRBV4-1 to TRBJ2-6; D perhaps matches TRBD1 (6 bases). CDR3 length equals 17 residues. Germline V CDR1 and CDR2: MGHRA, YSYEKL. V was shortened by 1 base and J by 4 bases, with 14 bases between the two germline ends. CDR3 bases: TGCGCCAGCAGCCAAGTACAGGGCCTCGGGGGGGCCAACGTCCTGACTTTC. This codes for CASSQVQGLGGANVLTF.

Worth noting for this clone: Germline and junction disagree at one end, which may indicate a read error. The V and J genes are TRBV5-5 and TRBJ2-7, with D uncertain. Germline-derived CDR1 and CDR2 are SGHKS and YYEKEE (reference sequence). The CDR3 spans 10 residues. For the CDR3, the DNA is TGTGCCAGCAGCTTGGTCGAATGGCACTTC. It yields the protein CASSLVEWHF.

CDR3 sequence: CASSPPTSGDTEAFF. The CDR3 nucleotides read TGTGCCAGCTCACCACCTACGAGCGGGGACACTGAAGCTTTCTTT. V is TRBV18 and J is TRBJ1-1, with D hard to call. The ends were cut back, 0 bases at V and 3 bases at J, with 11 bases in the middle. The CDR3 has 15 amino acids. CDR1 is KGHSH and CDR2 is LQKENI in the germline V gene.

The genes are TRBV7-2 and TRBJ2-7; 10 bases match TRBD2. This CDR3 spans 14 amino acids. V trimming: 6 bases; J trimming: 7 bases; junction bases outside the gene matches: 9. CDR1 SGHTA and CDR2 FQGNSA come from the germline V gene. CDR3 sequence (DNA): TGTGCCAGCAGGATTAGCGGGGGGCCTGGTGAGCAGTACTTC. Amino acids: CASRISGGPGEQYF.

This chain connects TRBV7-8 to TRBJ2-3; 7 nucleotides align to TRBD2. The J segment lost 5 bases and the V segment lost 1 base, leaving 3 bases of the junction unmatched. Germline V CDR1 and CDR2: SGHVS, FQNEAQ. This CDR3 is built from 14 residues. CDR3 region: CASSLGGRGDTQYF. DNA of the CDR3: TGTGCCAGCAGCTTAGGGGGGAGGGGAGATACGCAGTATTTT.

The chain employs TRBV6-5 and TRBJ1-1, with D unclear. V lost 4 bases, J lost 3 bases, and 12 bases lay in between. Germline assignment: CDR1 MNHEY and CDR2 SVGAGI. The CDR3 sequence is 14 residues long. CDR3 protein: CASSSLTGDTEAFF. CDR3 sequence (DNA): TGTGCCAGCAGTTCCCTGACCGGGGACACTGAAGCTTTCTTT.

The chain joins TRBV27 to TRBJ2-3, with TRBD2 as a possible D gene (7 bases). V was cut by 6 bases and J by 2 bases, with 18 bases left in between. Germline V CDR1 and CDR2: MNHEY, SMNVEV (reference sequence). The CDR3 totals 16 residues. The CDR3 DNA is TGTGCCAGCAGCCGGGGGGCAGGGACCATCACAGATACGCAGTATTTT. Protein sequence: CASSRGAGTITDTQYF.

This chain connects TRBV4-3 to TRBJ1-1; the D is unclear. V lost 4 bases and J lost 5, with 14 bases in between. CDR1 and CDR2 from the germline V gene are LGHNA and YSLEER. This CDR3 has 14 residues. The CDR3 sequence is CASSPTDAATEAFF. The CDR3 bases are TGCGCCAGCAGCCCAACCGATGCCGCGACTGAAGCTTTCTTT.

The V call is TRBV18, the J call TRBJ2-5; 13 positions agree with TRBD2. Per germline, CDR1 KGHSH and CDR2 LQKENI. The CDR3 length is 17 residues. V shed 0 bases, J shed 3 bases, and the junction held 4 bases outside the gene matches. CDR3 amino acids: CASSPPGGLAGKETQYF. DNA for the CDR3: TGTGCCAGCTCACCACCGGGGGGACTAGCGGGGAAAGAGACCCAGTACTTC.

The chain uses TRBV29-1 and TRBJ1-2, with 7 bases that match TRBD1. The CDR3 consists of 13 residues. J was trimmed by 0 bases and V by 4 bases; bases with no gene match: 2. Germline CDR1 reads SQVTM; CDR2 reads ANQGSEA. This CDR3 reads CSVGQGTNYGYTF. DNA for the CDR3: TGCAGCGTTGGACAGGGTACTAACTATGGCTACACCTTC.

The chain links TRBV6-6 to TRBJ1-6; TRBD1 is a possible D gene (5 bases). CDR3 size: 13 residues. Germline V gene data show CDR1 as MNHNY and CDR2 as SVGAGI (reference sequence). V gave up 2 bases and J gave up 14 bases, with 13 bases separating them. As DNA, the CDR3 is TGTGCCAGCAGTTACATATCCGGAGGGGCCCTCCACTTT. It specifies CASSYISGGALHF.

This clone was seen only once. The J gene is TRBJ1-1, the V gene TRBV5-1; D may be TRBD1 (6 bases). Trimming removed 2 bases from V and 2 bases from J, with 25 bases in between. The CDR3 runs to 19 residues. Looked up from germline, CDR1 is SGHRS and CDR2 is YFSETQ. The CDR3 region has the DNA TGCGCCAGCAGCTTTCCACAGGGTGAGGTACTGGCTAGTAACACTGAAGCTTTCTTT. This encodes CASSFPQGEVLASNTEAFF.

V is TRBV24-1 and J is TRBJ2-1; the match to TRBD1 covers 7 bases. The CDR3 totals 14 residues. V trimming: 4 bases; J trimming: 7 bases; junction bases outside the gene matches: 6. Germline V gene data show CDR1 as KGHDR and CDR2 as SFDVKD. CDR3 in DNA: TGTGCCACCAGTGACCTCGGGACAGCGAATGAGCAGTTCTTC. This codes for CATSDLGTANEQFF.

This clone was observed a few times. Other nucleotide sequences in the sample specify the same CDR3. The chain couples TRBV12-3 or TRBV12-4 to TRBJ2-7; TRBD2 might be the D (5 bases). The ends were cut back, 3 bases at V and 1 base at J, with 7 bases in the middle. CDR3 length: 13 residues. The chain's CDR3 is CASSFGSSYEQYF. Written as DNA, the CDR3 is TGTGCCAGCAGTTTTGGGAGTTCCTACGAGCAGTACTTC.

The chain employs TRBV7-2 and TRBJ1-5; TRBD1 agrees at 7 bases. The CDR3 contains 13 residues. With 3 bases clipped from V and 5 bases from J, the junction kept 1 base outside the gene matches. CDR1 and CDR2 (germline): SGHTA, FQGNSA. This chain's CDR3 is CASSFQGDQPQHF. DNA for the CDR3: TGTGCCAGCAGCTTCCAGGGGGATCAGCCCCAGCATTTT. Full variable domain (outside the CDR3, taken from reference TRBV7-2 and TRBJ1-5): GAGVSQSPSNKVTEKGKDVELRCDPISGHTALYWYRQSLGQGLEFLIYFQGNSAPDKSGLPSDRFSAERTGGSVSTLTIQRTQQEDSAVYLCASSFQGDQPQHFGDGTRLSIL.